Listed below are T cell receptor beta chains from one sample, sequenced in a study of human T cells and chemical hapten exposure. TCRdb reanalysed the RACE reads using MiXCR and keeps one entry per CDR3 protein. Here the sample spans 190,000 or so distinct CDR3 sequences, approximately 24% being singletons. The source was whole blood, collected in connection with sensitization to the hapten diphenylcyclopropenone (DPC). Receptor source: a woman between 40 and 50 years old with alopecia areata. Some clones in this sample may be carry-over from other donors' samples. Each CDR3 is given with its conserved first and last residue. Fields, in order: clone size, CDR3 length, J gene, V gene, CDR3 protein. Clone size is stated in some rows and not others, as once, few, many or a class when expanded.

- 15 TRBJ1-2 TRBV9 CASSGTGTAYYGYTF
few 17 TRBJ2-3 TRBV7-2 CASSWPGLAGARDTQYF
many 17 TRBJ1-5 TRBV6-2/TRBV6-3 CASSYPTSGGRDQPQHF
- 13 TRBJ2-7 TRBV10-2 CASRGPPSYEQYF
- 13 TRBJ2-3 TRBV7-2 CASSRREVPNEYF
many 14 TRBJ2-2 TRBV4-2 CASSPGAGDGELFF
few 16 TRBJ2-4 TRBV7-8 CASSSNQGLAKNIQYF
once 15 TRBJ1-2 TRBV12-3/TRBV12-4 CASRTGMGSNYGYTF
many 13 TRBJ2-3 TRBV29-1 CSVGGTGADTQYF
few 14 TRBJ1-1 TRBV25-1 CASSGTVRNTEAFF
few 15 TRBJ2-1 TRBV4-3 CASSQDRMPYNEQFF
few 13 TRBJ2-3 TRBV12-3/TRBV12-4 CASSLGVRDTQYF
- 14 TRBJ2-6 TRBV20-1 CSARAASGANVLTF
few 13 TRBJ2-1 TRBV28 CASSLAEYNEQFF
- 13 TRBJ2-1 TRBV6-1 CAIQGREGNEQFF
few 16 TRBJ2-2 TRBV4-3 CASSRRRTANTGELFF
- 15 TRBJ2-1 TRBV18 CASSPGLAGSNEQFF
- 16 TRBJ2-2 TRBV12-3/TRBV12-4 CASSLGLSIATGELFF
few 16 TRBJ2-6 TRBV6-4 CASSKDGNSGANVLTF
- 12 TRBJ2-3 TRBV19 CASSIEGDTQYF
- 17 TRBJ1-5 TRBV29-1 CSPRPSATLSGNQPQHF
- 16 TRBJ2-1 TRBV6-2/TRBV6-3 CASSPAGTYGRNEQFF
few 13 TRBJ2-5 TRBV10-3 CAISEIGGETQYF
few 14 TRBJ1-2 TRBV28 CASSAPAGYYGYTF
few 11 TRBJ1-2 TRBV29-1 CSVWTTYGYTF
many 13 TRBJ1-2 TRBV20-1 CSASGGQSLGYTF
- 14 TRBJ2-5 TRBV24-1 CTTSATSAVETQYF
- 17 TRBJ2-7 TRBV4-3 CASSHDSTGVGRYEQYF
few 14 TRBJ2-2 TRBV20-1 CSATRGLSTGELFF
- 12 TRBJ1-2 TRBV20-1 CSARDLEAGYTF
- 18 TRBJ2-3 TRBV12-3/TRBV12-4 CASSLASRVAVNTDTQYF
few 11 TRBJ2-7 TRBV6-2/TRBV6-3 CASIEFGEQYF
- 14 TRBJ1-6 TRBV20-1 CSARDGTYNSPLHF
- 13 TRBJ2-5 TRBV10-3 CAIRQGGTETQYF
- 15 TRBJ1-5 TRBV20-1 CSASRAGPGYQPQHF
- 16 TRBJ2-6 TRBV18 CASSPWVADGANVLTF
few 17 TRBJ2-3 TRBV9 CASSPRTSGWGTDTQYF
- 14 TRBJ1-5 TRBV27 CASSVRPGNQPQHF
- 12 TRBJ2-1 TRBV28 CASSTLAGEQFF
- 14 TRBJ1-1 TRBV20-1 CSAGAVSGITEAFF
few 11 TRBJ1-1 TRBV20-1 CSARQNTEAFF
few 15 TRBJ2-2 TRBV20-1 CSAREGGERTGELFF